Following are 28 T cell receptor beta chains from one sample sequenced in a study of blood T cell repertoires in COVID-19 (TCRdb year 2020). Libraries were prepared through the immunoSEQ multiplex PCR assay. What TCRdb holds here is the immuneACCESS table cut down to in-frame rearrangements. Part of the clones is not present; checked against another copy, under half of the missing clones reflect an unresolved V gene, and the others are unexplained. The sample records some 200,000 clones, around 89% of which are singletons. About 1.7% of the sample lies in the top ten. The sample consisted of peripheral blood. These receptors all stem from a man in his 70s with acute or convalescent COVID-19.

The chain couples TRBV27 to TRBJ2-7, with 7 bases identical to TRBD1. Germline V gene sequence: CDR1 MNHEY, CDR2 SMNVEV (reference sequence). The ends lost 5 bases at V and 2 bases at J; junction bases unmatched: 3. CDR3 size: 13 residues. The DNA for the CDR3 is TGTGCCAGCAGTAGACAGGGCACCTACGAGCAGTACTTC. Translated: CASSRQGTYEQYF.

This clone was observed a single time. V is TRBV24-1 and J is TRBJ2-5; 7 positions agree with TRBD2. The germline CDR1 and CDR2 sequences are KGHDR and SFDVKD. The J segment lost 1 base and the V segment lost 3 bases, leaving 4 bases of the junction unmatched. This CDR3 region has 15 residues. The CDR3 bases are TGTGCCACCAGTGATCCCGGGAGGCCCCAAGAGACCCAGTACTTC. It encodes CATSDPGRPQETQYF.

CDR3 sequence: CASSRLARNEQYF. The CDR3, as DNA: TGTGCCAGCAGTCGTCTAGCGCGGAACGAGCAGTACTTC. This chain joins TRBV7-9 and TRBJ2-7; maybe TRBD2 (6 bases). Per the germline V gene, CDR1 is SEHNR and CDR2 is FQNEAQ (reference sequence). The CDR3 runs to 13 residues. V was clipped by 6 bases and J by 5 bases, with 14 bases between them.

The chain uses TRBV4-1 and TRBJ1-1; 7 bases are a match to TRBD1. Trimming cost V 1 base and J 1 base; bases outside gene matches: 6. Germline V gene lookup returns CDR1 MGHRA and CDR2 YSYEKL. CDR3 size: 16 residues. The CDR3 DNA follows: TGCGCCAGCAGCCAAGGGACAGGACCTTCGAACACTGAAGCTTTCTTT. It codes for CASSQGTGPSNTEAFF.

The gene calls are TRBV19 and TRBJ2-3, with TRBD2 matching 8 bases. Germline assignment: CDR1 LNHDA and CDR2 SQIVND (reference sequence). This CDR3 is built from 14 residues. J was trimmed by 6 bases and V by 6 bases; bases with no gene match: 8. CDR3 in DNA: TGTGCCAGTAGAGAGCCGGGAGGGGTCGATACGCAGTATTTT. It yields the protein CASREPGGVDTQYF.

This clone was seen only a few times. This chain joins TRBV19 and TRBJ2-2, with 12 bases matching TRBD2. The CDR3 length is 17 residues. Germline V gene sequence: CDR1 LNHDA, CDR2 SQIVND (reference sequence). J lost 0 bases, V lost 5 bases, and 4 bases had no gene match. The CDR3 region is CASSVLAGGPNTGELFF. CDR3 nucleotides: TGTGCCAGTAGTGTACTAGCGGGAGGACCGAACACCGGGGAGCTGTTTTTT.

With regard to this clone: The junction and the germline gene differ at one end; a read error may be behind it. This rearrangement joins TRBV2 to TRBJ1-4; 9 bases line up with TRBD1. CDR3 length: 16 amino acids. Per germline, CDR1 SNHLY and CDR2 FYNNEI. The CDR3 DNA is TGTGCCAGCACTGAAGGGACCCCGGGACAGGGAGAATTACTGTTTTTT. Its protein product is CASTEGTPGQGELLFF.

This sequence joins TRBV10-3 and TRBJ1-1; D may be TRBD1 (6 bases). The CDR3 sequence is 16 residues long. Germline CDR1 is ENHRY and CDR2 is SYGVKD. V was cut by 2 bases and J by 6 bases, with 19 bases left in between. The CDR3 is CAISERGSGVNPEAFF. CDR3 bases: TGTGCCATCAGTGAGAGGGGGAGCGGGGTTAACCCTGAAGCTTTCTTT.

CDR3 residues: CASSPVQETQYF. In DNA form, the CDR3 reads TGTGCCAGCTCACCCGTACAAGAGACCCAGTACTTC. The rearrangement uses TRBV18 and TRBJ2-5; no clear D. Germline V CDR1 and CDR2: KGHSH, LQKENI. The V gene lost 3 bases and the J gene lost 2 bases, with 4 bases spanning the gap. This CDR3 region has 12 residues.

CDR3 in amino acids: CASSLVGQGYEQYF. The DNA of the CDR3 is TGCGCCAGCAGCTTGGTGGGACAGGGCTACGAGCAGTACTTC. The chain links TRBV5-1 to TRBJ2-7; TRBD1 aligns across 9 bases. V shed 0 bases, J shed 3 bases, and the junction held 1 base outside the gene matches. The CDR3 loop spans 14 amino acids. Germline V gives CDR1 SGHRS, CDR2 YFSETQ. The entire variable domain, with the rest obtained from reference TRBV5-1 and TRBJ2-7, is as follows: KAGVTQTPRYLIKTRGQQVTLSCSPISGHRSVSWYQQTPGQGLQFLFEYFSETQRNKGNFPGRFSGRQFSNSRSEMNVSTLELGDSALYLCASSLVGQGYEQYFGPGTRLTVT.

The rearrangement uses TRBV7-9 and TRBJ2-3, with 7 bases lining up with TRBD2. The CDR3 totals 16 residues. Germline trimming cut 5 bases from V and 0 bases from J; bases unmatched to any gene: 8. The V gene's germline CDR1 is SEHNR and CDR2 FQNEAQ (reference sequence). In nucleotides, the CDR3 is TGTGCCAGCAGCCCCCGTCAAGCGGGGAGCACAGATACGCAGTATTTT. Its protein product is CASSPRQAGSTDTQYF.

This chain links TRBV9 with TRBJ2-2, with TRBD1 matching 10 bases. This CDR3 is 16 amino acids long. The trim removed 4 bases at V and 2 bases at J, leaving 5 bases unmatched. CDR1 is SGDLS, CDR2 YYNGEE, per germline. The CDR3 coding sequence is TGTGCCAGCAGCTTACGGACAGGGGGAAACACCGGGGAGCTGTTTTTT. It encodes CASSLRTGGNTGELFF.

J is TRBJ2-7 and V is TRBV5-7, with TRBD1 matching over 7 bases. TRBV5-7 is labeled an ORF, and its function is uncertain. The CDR3 totals 16 residues. Trimming at V came to 2 bases and at J to 1 base, leaving 9 bases not matched to a gene. In DNA form, the CDR3 reads TGTGCCAGCAGCTTACATTCGACAGGGTCATCCTACGAGCAGTACTTC. Its protein is CASSLHSTGSSYEQYF.

This chain uses TRBV18 with TRBJ1-1; possibly TRBD1 for D (5 bases). The CDR3 is 13 amino acids. CDR1 is KGHSH, CDR2 LQKENI, per germline. The V gene lost 2 bases and the J gene lost 1 base, with 5 bases spanning the gap. Here the CDR3 DNA reads TGTGCCAGCTCACCAACAGGGAACACTGAAGCTTTCTTT. As protein: CASSPTGNTEAFF.

This clone was observed a handful of times. CDR3 loop: CASSLTPRVDGGYTF. Here the CDR3 DNA reads TGTGCCAGCAGCTTAACGCCCAGGGTTGATGGTGGCTACACCTTC. The chain carries TRBV7-3 and TRBJ1-2, with a possible D match to TRBD1 (5 bases). Germline CDR1 SGHTA, CDR2 FQGTGA. The CDR3 sequence is 15 residues long. V lost 0 bases and J lost 7, with 15 bases in between.

The chain uses TRBV5-8 and TRBJ1-2; D might be TRBD1 (5 bases). V dropped 0 bases and J dropped 8 bases, with 23 bases sitting between them. The CDR3 loop spans 17 amino acids. Germline V CDR1 and CDR2: SGHTS, YDEGEE. This chain's CDR3 is CASSLAPPGDSLKGYTF. The CDR3 DNA is TGTGCCAGCAGCTTGGCCCCTCCGGGGGACTCACTCAAGGGCTACACCTTC.

This chain joins TRBV2 and TRBJ2-7; D remains ambiguous. In germline, CDR1 is SNHLY, CDR2 FYNNEI. V was clipped by 9 bases and J by 0 bases, with 6 bases between them. CDR3 length equals 11 residues. This CDR3 is CASRSSYEQYF. CDR3 sequence (DNA): TGTGCCAGTCGCAGCTCCTACGAGCAGTACTTC.

The chain has TRBV7-8 and TRBJ2-4, with TRBD1 matching 8 bases. This CDR3 region has 18 residues. CDR1 SGHVS and CDR2 FQNEAQ come from the germline V gene. The ends lost 4 bases at V and 0 bases at J; junction bases unmatched: 11. DNA for the CDR3: TGTGCCAGCAGCTCCAAACCTCGGGACAGGATAGCCAAAAACATTCAGTACTTC. Its protein is CASSSKPRDRIAKNIQYF.

The chain carries TRBV9 and TRBJ2-2; TRBD1 matches 7 bases. V shed 0 bases and J 5 bases; nucleotides not matched to a gene: 4. Germline V gene sequence: CDR1 SGDLS, CDR2 YYNGEE. The CDR3 is 15 amino acids. CDR3 sequence: CASSVGGGATGELFF. The CDR3 DNA sequence: TGTGCCAGCAGCGTAGGAGGGGGCGCAACCGGGGAGCTGTTTTTT.

The rearrangement uses TRBV12-5 and TRBJ2-1; TRBD2 aligns across 11 bases. Trimming removed 6 bases from V and 6 bases from J; junction bases left unmatched: 7. CDR3 length equals 15 residues. Germline lookup yields CDR1 LGHNT and CDR2 FRNRAP. CDR3 bases: TGTGCTAGTGGGACCGGGACTAGCGGATCCAATGAGCAGTTCTTC. This gives the protein CASGTGTSGSNEQFF.

The chain uses TRBV7-9 and TRBJ2-7, with no clear D. The germline CDR1 and CDR2 sequences are SEHNR and FQNEAQ (reference sequence). The CDR3 contains 13 residues. Trimming removed 6 bases at V and 2 bases at J, with 11 bases between. The CDR3 region has the DNA TGTGCCAGCAGTCACCAGAATCCCTACGAGCAGTACTTC. Encoded protein: CASSHQNPYEQYF.

This rearrangement joins TRBV5-6 to TRBJ2-3; 7 bases are shared with TRBD2. Germline CDR1 is SGHDT and CDR2 is YYEEEE. CDR3 length: 16 amino acids. V was clipped by 4 bases and J by 7 bases; unmatched bases: 15. Here the CDR3 reads CASSTRLAGRRNTQYF. In nucleotides, the CDR3 is TGTGCCAGCAGCACCAGACTAGCCGGTAGGCGAAATACGCAGTATTTT.

This sequence joins TRBV5-1 and TRBJ2-2, with a weak D call TRBD1 (5 bases). The CDR3 covers 15 residues. The germline CDR1 and CDR2 sequences are SGHRS and YFSETQ. Trimming took off 4 bases at V and 4 bases at J, with 14 bases between the two ends. CDR3 nucleotides: TGCGCCAGCAGCCCGGAAGGGGTCGGCACCGGGGAGCTGTTTTTT. The encoded protein is CASSPEGVGTGELFF.

The table lists this clone with a count of one. The chain employs TRBV5-5 and TRBJ1-6; TRBD1 aligns across 7 bases. J was trimmed by 8 bases and V by 0 bases; bases with no gene match: 5. The germline V gene encodes CDR1 SGHKS and CDR2 YYEKEE (reference sequence). This CDR3 has 15 residues. The CDR3 DNA reads as TGTGCCAGCAGCTTGGCGGCAGGGGGGTATTCACCCCTCCACTTT. Its protein is CASSLAAGGYSPLHF.

The chain's CDR3 is CASSVGPGLAGVIGELFF. The CDR3 coding sequence is TGTGCCAGCAGCGTAGGCCCCGGTCTAGCGGGAGTAATCGGGGAGCTGTTTTTT. This chain connects TRBV9 to TRBJ2-2, with TRBD2 identical over 10 bases. The CDR3 sequence is 18 residues long. Trimming at V came to 0 bases and at J to 7 bases, leaving 12 bases not matched to a gene. The germline gives CDR1 SGDLS, CDR2 YYNGEE.

V gene TRBV7-9 combines with J gene TRBJ1-2; D is unclear. The germline V gene encodes CDR1 SEHNR and CDR2 FQNEAQ (reference sequence). Trimming pared 1 base from V and 5 bases from J, leaving 11 bases between. The CDR3 loop spans 14 amino acids. CDR3 in amino acids: CASSLVVHEYGYTF. The CDR3 DNA reads TGTGCCAGCAGCTTAGTCGTACACGAATATGGCTACACCTTC.

This clone has a handful of counts. This chain uses TRBV5-1 with TRBJ2-3, with D maybe TRBD1 (5 bases). The ends were cut back, 1 base at V and 4 bases at J, with 16 bases in the middle. Germline CDR1 is SGHRS and CDR2 is YFSETQ. The CDR3 has 16 residues. CDR3 region: CASSLQGASFPDTQYF. Here the CDR3 DNA reads TGCGCCAGCAGCTTGCAAGGGGCTTCATTCCCAGATACGCAGTATTTT.

This clone was detected once. This rearrangement joins TRBV7-2 to TRBJ2-2; 7 bases are shared with TRBD2. Germline V gene sequence: CDR1 SGHTA, CDR2 FQGNSA. J lost 6 bases, V lost 5 bases, and 9 bases had no gene match. CDR3 length: 15 residues. The CDR3 loop is CASSPRTSLAGELFF. CDR3 in DNA: TGTGCCAGCAGCCCAAGGACTAGTCTGGCCGGGGAGCTGTTTTTT.